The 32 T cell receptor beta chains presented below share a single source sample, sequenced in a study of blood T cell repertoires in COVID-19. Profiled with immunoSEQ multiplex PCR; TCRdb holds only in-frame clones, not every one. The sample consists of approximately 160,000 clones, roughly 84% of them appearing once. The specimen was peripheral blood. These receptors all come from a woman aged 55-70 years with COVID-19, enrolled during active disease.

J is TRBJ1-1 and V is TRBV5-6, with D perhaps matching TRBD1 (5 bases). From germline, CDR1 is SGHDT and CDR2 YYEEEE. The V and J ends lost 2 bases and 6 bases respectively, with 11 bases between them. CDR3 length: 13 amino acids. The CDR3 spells CASSFWGRAEAFF. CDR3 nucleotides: TGTGCCAGCAGCTTTTGGGGGAGGGCTGAAGCTTTCTTT.

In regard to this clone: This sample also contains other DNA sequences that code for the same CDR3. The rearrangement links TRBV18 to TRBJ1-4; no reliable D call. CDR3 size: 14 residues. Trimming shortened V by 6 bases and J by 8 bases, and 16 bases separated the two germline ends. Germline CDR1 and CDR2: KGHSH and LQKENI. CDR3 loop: CASSPPPGGEKLFF. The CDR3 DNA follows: TGTGCCAGCTCGCCCCCCCCTGGAGGGGAAAAACTGTTTTTT.

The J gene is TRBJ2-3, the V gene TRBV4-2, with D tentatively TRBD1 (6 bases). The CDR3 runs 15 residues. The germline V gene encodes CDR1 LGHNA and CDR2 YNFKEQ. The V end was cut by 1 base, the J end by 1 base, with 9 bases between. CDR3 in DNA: TGTGCCAGCAGCCAAGCCGGACAGCGCACAGATACGCAGTATTTT. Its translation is CASSQAGQRTDTQYF.

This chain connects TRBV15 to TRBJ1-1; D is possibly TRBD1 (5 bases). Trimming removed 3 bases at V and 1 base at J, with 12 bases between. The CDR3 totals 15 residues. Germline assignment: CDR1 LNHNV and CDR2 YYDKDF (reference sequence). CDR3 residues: CATSRGGPTNTEAFF. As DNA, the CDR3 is TGTGCCACCAGCAGGGGGGGACCTACGAACACTGAAGCTTTCTTT.

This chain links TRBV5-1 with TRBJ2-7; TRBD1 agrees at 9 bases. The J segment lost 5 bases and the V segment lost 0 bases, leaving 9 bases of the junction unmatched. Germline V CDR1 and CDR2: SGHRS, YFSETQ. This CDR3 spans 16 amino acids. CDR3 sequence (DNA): TGCGCCAGCAGCTTGGCCTCTCCGGGACAGGGTCACGAGCAGTACTTC. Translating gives CASSLASPGQGHEQYF.

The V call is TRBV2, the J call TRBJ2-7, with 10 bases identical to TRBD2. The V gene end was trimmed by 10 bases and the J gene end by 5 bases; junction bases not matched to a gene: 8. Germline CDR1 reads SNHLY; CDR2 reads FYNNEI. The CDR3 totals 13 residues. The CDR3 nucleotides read TGTGCCACGATGGGGACTAGCGCAAACGAGCAGTACTTC. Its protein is CATMGTSANEQYF.

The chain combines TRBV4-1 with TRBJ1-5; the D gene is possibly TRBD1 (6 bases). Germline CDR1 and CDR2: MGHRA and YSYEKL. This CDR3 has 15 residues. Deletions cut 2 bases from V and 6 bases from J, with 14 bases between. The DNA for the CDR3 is TGCGCCAGCAGCCAAACTACAGGGTTTGGTCAGCCCCAGCATTTT. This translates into CASSQTTGFGQPQHF.

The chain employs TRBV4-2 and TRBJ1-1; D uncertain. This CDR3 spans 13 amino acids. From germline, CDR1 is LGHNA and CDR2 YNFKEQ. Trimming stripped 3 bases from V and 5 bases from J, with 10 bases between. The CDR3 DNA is TGTGCCAGCAGCCAGGCGGTTGCTACTGAAGCTTTCTTT. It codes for CASSQAVATEAFF.

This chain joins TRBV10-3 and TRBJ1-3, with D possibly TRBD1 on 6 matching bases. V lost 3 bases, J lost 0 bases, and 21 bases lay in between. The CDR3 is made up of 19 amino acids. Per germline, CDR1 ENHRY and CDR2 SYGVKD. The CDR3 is CAISERLRQVFSSGNTIYF. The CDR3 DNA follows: TGTGCCATCAGTGAACGACTACGACAGGTTTTTAGCTCTGGAAACACCATATATTTT.

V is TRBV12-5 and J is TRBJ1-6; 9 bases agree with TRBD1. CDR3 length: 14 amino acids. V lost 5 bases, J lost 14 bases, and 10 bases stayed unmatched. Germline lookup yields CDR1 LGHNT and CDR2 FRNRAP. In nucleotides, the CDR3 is TGTGCTAGTGGTATAACCGGGACAGGGCCTGCCCTCCACTTT. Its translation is CASGITGTGPALHF.

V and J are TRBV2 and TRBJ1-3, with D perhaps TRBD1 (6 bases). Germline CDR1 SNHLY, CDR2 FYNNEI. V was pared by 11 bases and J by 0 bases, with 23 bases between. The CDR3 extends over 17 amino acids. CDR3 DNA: TGTGCCGTAACGTTAGGGCAGGGGCCCCCCTCTGGAAACACCATATATTTT. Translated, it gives CAVTLGQGPPSGNTIYF.

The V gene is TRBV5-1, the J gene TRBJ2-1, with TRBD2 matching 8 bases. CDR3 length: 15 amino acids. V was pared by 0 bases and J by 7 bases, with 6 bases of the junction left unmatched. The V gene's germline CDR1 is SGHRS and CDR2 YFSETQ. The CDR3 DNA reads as TGCGCCAGCAGCTTGGCGGGGGGGCCGGGTAATGAGCAGTTCTTC. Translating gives CASSLAGGPGNEQFF.

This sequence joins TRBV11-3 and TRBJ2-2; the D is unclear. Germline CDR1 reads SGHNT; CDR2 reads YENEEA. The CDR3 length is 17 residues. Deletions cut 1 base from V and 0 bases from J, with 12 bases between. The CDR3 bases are TGTGCCAGCAGCTTAGGACACGGTAATTCGAACACCGGGGAGCTGTTTTTT. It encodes CASSLGHGNSNTGELFF.

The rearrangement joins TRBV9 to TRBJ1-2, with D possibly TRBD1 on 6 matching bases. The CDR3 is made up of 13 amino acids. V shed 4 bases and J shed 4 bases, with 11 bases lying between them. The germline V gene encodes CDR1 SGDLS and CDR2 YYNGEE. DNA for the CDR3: TGTGCCAGCAGCTCCGACAGGACCTATGGCTACACCTTC. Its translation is CASSSDRTYGYTF.

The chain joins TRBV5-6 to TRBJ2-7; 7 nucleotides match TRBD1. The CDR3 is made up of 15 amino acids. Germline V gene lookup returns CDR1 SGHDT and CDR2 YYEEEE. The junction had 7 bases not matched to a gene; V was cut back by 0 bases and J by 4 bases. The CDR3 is CASSLVRGRGYEQYV. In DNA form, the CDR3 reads TGTGCCAGCAGCTTGGTAAGGGGGCGCGGGTACGAGCAGTACGTC.

CDR3 sequence (DNA): TGTGCCAGCAGCTTGGACAGGGCCCTCTATGGCTACACCTTC. Translated: CASSLDRALYGYTF. The chain carries TRBV5-4 and TRBJ1-2; weak D call: TRBD1 (6 bases). The CDR3 is 14 amino acids. The germline CDR1 and CDR2 sequences are SGHNT and YYREEE (reference sequence). V dropped 0 bases and J dropped 4 bases, with 10 bases sitting between them.

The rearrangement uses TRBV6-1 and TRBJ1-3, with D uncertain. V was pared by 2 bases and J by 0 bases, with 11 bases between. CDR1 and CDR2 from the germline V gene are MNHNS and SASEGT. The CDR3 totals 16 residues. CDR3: CASSEYSSFSGNTIYF. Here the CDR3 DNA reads TGTGCCAGCAGTGAATACAGCAGTTTCTCTGGAAACACCATATATTTT.

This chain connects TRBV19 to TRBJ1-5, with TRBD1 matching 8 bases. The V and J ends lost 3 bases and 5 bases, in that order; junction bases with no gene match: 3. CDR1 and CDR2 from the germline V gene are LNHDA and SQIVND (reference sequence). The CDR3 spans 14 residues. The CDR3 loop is CASSIRTGHQPQHF. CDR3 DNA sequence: TGTGCCAGTAGTATCCGGACAGGGCATCAGCCCCAGCATTTT. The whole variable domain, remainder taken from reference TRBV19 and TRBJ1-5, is DGGITQSPKYLFRKEGQNVTLSCEQNLNHDAMYWYRQDPGQGLRLIYYSQIVNDFQKGDIAEGYSVSREKKESFPLTVTSAQKNPTAFYLCASSIRTGHQPQHFGDGTRLSIL.

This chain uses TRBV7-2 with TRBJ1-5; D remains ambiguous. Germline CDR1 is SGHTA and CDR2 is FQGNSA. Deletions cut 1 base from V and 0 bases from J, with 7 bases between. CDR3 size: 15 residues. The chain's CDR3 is CASSLETASNQPQHF. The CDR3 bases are TGTGCCAGCAGCTTAGAAACAGCTAGCAATCAGCCCCAGCATTTT. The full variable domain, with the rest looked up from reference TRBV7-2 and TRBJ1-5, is GAGVSQSPSNKVTEKGKDVELRCDPISGHTALYWYRQSLGQGLEFLIYFQGNSAPDKSGLPSDRFSAERTGGSVSTLTIQRTQQEDSAVYLCASSLETASNQPQHFGDGTRLSIL.

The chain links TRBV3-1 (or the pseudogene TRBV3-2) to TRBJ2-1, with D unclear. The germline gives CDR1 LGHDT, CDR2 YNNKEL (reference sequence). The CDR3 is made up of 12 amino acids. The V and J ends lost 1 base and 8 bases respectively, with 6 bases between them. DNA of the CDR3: TGTGCCAGCAGCCAAGTTTCGGATGAGCAGTTCTTC. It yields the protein CASSQVSDEQFF.

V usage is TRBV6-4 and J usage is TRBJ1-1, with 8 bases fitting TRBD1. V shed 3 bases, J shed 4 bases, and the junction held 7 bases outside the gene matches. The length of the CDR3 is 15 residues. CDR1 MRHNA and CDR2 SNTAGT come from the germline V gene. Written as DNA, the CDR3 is TGTGCCAGCAGTGATACAGGGGGAGGGGTCACTGAAGCTTTCTTT. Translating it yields CASSDTGGGVTEAFF.

The chain's CDR3 is CASSEAGRGGNTIYF. The CDR3 DNA sequence: TGTGCCAGCAGTGAGGCGGGGAGGGGTGGAAACACCATATATTTT. The V gene is TRBV6-1, the J gene TRBJ1-3, with D possibly being TRBD1 (5 bases). CDR1 and CDR2 (germline): MNHNS, SASEGT. Trimming pared 3 bases from V and 3 bases from J, leaving 12 bases between. The CDR3 length is 15 residues.

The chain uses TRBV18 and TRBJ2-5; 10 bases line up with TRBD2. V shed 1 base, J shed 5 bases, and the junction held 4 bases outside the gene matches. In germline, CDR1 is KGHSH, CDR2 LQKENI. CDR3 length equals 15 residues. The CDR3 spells CASSPRASGSETQYF. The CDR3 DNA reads TGTGCCAGCTCACCACGGGCTAGCGGGAGTGAGACCCAGTACTTC.

CDR3 bases: TGTGCCAGCAGCTTTGGACACCCTCGGGACACTGATTCACCCCTCCACTTT. Encoded protein: CASSFGHPRDTDSPLHF. This chain joins TRBV9 and TRBJ1-6; TRBD1 is a possible D gene (6 bases). The CDR3 covers 17 residues. CDR1 SGDLS and CDR2 YYNGEE come from the germline V gene. Trimming removed 4 bases at V and 8 bases at J, with 22 bases between.

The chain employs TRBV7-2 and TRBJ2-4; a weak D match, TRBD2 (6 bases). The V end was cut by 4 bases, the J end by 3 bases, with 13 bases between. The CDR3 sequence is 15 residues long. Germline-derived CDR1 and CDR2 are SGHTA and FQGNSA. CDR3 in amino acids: CASSSQRVYKNIQYF. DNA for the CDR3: TGTGCCAGCAGCTCCCAGCGGGTCTACAAAAACATTCAGTACTTC.

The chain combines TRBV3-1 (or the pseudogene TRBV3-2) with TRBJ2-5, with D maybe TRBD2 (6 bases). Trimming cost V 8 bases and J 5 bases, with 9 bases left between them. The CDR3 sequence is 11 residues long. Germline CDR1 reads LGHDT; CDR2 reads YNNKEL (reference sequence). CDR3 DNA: TGTGCCAGCCGGGGGTCGGAGACCCAGTACTTC. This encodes CASRGSETQYF.

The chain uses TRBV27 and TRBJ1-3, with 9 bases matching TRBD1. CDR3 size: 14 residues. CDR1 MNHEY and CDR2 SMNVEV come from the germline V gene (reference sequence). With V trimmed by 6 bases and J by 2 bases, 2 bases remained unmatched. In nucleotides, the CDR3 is TGTGCCAGCAGCCGACAGGGGGCTGGAAACACCATATATTTT. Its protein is CASSRQGAGNTIYF.

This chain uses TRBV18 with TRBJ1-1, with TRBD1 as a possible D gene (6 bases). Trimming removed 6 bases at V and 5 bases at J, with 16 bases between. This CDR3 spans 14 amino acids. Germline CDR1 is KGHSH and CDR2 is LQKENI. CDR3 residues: CASSPNSGETEAFF. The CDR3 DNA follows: TGTGCCAGCTCTCCGAACTCAGGGGAAACTGAAGCTTTCTTT.

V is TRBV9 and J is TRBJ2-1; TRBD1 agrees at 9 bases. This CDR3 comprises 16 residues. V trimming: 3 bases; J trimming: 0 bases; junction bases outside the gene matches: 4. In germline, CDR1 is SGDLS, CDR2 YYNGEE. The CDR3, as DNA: TGTGCCAGCAGCGGGGGACAGGGAAACTCCTACAATGAGCAGTTCTTC. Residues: CASSGGQGNSYNEQFF.

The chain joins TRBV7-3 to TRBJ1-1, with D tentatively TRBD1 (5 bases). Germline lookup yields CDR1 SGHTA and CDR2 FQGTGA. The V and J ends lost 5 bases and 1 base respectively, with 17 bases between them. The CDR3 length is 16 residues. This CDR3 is CASSRESGVKNTEAFF. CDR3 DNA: TGTGCCAGCAGCCGAGAATCGGGGGTAAAGAACACTGAAGCTTTCTTT. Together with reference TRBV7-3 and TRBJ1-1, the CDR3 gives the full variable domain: GAGVSQTPSNKVTEKGKYVELRCDPISGHTALYWYRQSLGQGPEFLIYFQGTGAADDSGLPNDRFFAVRPEGSVSTLKIQRTERGDSAVYLCASSRESGVKNTEAFFGQGTRLTVV.

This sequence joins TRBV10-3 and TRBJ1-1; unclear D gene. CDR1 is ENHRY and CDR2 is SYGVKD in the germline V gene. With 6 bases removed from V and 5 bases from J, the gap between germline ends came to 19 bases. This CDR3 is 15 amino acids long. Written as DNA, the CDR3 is TGTGCCATCAGGGACCCCAAATCAGGAGGAACTGAAGCTTTCTTT. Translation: CAIRDPKSGGTEAFF.

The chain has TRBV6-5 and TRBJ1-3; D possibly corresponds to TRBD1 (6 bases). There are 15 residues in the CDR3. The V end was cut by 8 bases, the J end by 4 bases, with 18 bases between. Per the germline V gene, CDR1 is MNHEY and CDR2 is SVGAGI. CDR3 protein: CASRTGLEGGNTIYF. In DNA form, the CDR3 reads TGTGCCAGCCGAACAGGGCTAGAGGGAGGAAACACCATATATTTT.